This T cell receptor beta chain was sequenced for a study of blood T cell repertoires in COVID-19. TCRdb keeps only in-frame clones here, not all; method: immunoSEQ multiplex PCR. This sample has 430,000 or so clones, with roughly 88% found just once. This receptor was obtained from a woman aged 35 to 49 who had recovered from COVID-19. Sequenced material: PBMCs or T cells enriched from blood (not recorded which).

The CDR3 spells CASSPQGTGRSETQYF. CDR3 nucleotide sequence: TGTGCCAGCAGCCCCCAGGGGACGGGTAGATCAGAGACCCAGTACTTC. The rearrangement links TRBV7-2 to TRBJ2-5; a weak D match, TRBD1 (6 bases). V was clipped by 5 bases and J by 4 bases, with 20 bases between them. Germline V gives CDR1 SGHTA, CDR2 FQGNSA. This CDR3 region has 16 residues.